Below, one T cell receptor (beta chain) is given with its context. The antigen is undetermined. The sample originates from a study of T cell responses to AZD1222 COVID-19 vaccine. Germline V gene sequence: CDR1 MRHNA, CDR2 SNTAGT. The CDR3 loop spans 13 amino acids. V lost 0 bases, J lost 9 bases, and 9 bases lay in between. Overall study results and limits: Just 5 to 7 AZD1222 recipients were seropositive at baseline.

Profiled with immunoSEQ multiplex PCR; TCRdb holds only in-frame clones, not every one. The sample consists of about 110,000 clones, roughly 86% of them appearing once. This material consisted of peripheral blood, taken on day 0 of AZD1222 vaccination. This chain connects TRBV6-4 to TRBJ1-5, with D unclear. The clonotype was recovered from an adult in good health. The CDR3 is CASSDSIGLPQHF. The CDR3 DNA is TGTGCCAGCAGTGACTCGATAGGTCTGCCCCAGCATTTT.